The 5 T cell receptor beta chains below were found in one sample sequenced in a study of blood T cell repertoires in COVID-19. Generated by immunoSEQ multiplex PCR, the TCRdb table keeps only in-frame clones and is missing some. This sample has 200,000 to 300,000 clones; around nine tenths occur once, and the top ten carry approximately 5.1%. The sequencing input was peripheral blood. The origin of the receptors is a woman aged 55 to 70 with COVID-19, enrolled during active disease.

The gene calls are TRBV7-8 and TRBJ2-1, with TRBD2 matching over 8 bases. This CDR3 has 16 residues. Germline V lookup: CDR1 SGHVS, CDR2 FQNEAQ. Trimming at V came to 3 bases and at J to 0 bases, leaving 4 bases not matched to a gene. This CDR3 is CASSFSSGFSYNEQFF. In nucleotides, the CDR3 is TGTGCCAGCAGCTTTTCTAGCGGGTTCTCCTACAATGAGCAGTTCTTC.

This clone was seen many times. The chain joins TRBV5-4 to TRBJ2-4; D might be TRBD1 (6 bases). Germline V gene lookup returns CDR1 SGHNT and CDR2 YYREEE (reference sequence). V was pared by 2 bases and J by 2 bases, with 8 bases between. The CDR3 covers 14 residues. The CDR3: CASSFGDTKNIQYF. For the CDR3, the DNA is TGTGCCAGCAGCTTTGGGGACACCAAAAACATTCAGTACTTC.

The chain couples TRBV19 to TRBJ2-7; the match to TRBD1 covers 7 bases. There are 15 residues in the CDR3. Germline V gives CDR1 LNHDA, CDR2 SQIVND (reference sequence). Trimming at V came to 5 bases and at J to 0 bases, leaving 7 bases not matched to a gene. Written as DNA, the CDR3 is TGTGCCAGTAGTCCTGGGACAGCATTCTCCTACGAGCAGTACTTC. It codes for CASSPGTAFSYEQYF.

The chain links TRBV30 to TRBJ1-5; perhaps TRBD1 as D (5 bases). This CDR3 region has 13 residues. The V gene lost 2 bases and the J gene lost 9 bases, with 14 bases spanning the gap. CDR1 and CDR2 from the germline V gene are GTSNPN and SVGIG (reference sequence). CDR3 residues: CAWSLDLGLPQHF. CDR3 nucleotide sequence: TGTGCCTGGAGTCTGGACCTGGGACTGCCCCAGCATTTT.

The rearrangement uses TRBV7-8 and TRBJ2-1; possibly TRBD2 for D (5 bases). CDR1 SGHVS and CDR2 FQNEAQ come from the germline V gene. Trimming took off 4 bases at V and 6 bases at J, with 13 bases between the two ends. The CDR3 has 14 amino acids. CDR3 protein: CASSSTSLGNEQFF. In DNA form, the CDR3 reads TGTGCCAGCAGCTCCACTAGTTTGGGCAATGAGCAGTTCTTC.